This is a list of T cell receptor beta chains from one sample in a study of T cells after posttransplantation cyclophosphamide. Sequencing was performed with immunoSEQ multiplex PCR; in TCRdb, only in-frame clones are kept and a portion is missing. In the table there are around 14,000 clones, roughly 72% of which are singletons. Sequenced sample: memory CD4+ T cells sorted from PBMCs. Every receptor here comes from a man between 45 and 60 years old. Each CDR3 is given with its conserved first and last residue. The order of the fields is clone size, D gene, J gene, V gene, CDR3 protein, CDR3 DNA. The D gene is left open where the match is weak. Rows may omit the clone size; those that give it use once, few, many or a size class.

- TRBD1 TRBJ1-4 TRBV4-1 CASSQVGGLREKLFF TGCGCCAGCAGCCAAGTAGGGGGCTTGAGGGAAAAACTGTTTTTT
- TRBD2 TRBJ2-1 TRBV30 CACQSSGSHGEQFF TGTGCCTGTCAAAGTAGCGGGAGTCATGGTGAGCAGTTCTTC
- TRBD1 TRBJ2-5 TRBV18 CASSLRRPGQGVGETQYF TGTGCCAGCTCACTCAGACGACCGGGACAGGGGGTAGGAGAGACCCAGTACTTC
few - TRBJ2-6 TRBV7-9 CASSPGGRGRSGANVLTF TGTGCCAGCAGCCCGGGGGGCAGGGGGCGTTCAGGGGCCAACGTCCTGACTTTC
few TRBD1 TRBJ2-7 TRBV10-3 CAITGDRARYEQYF TGTGCCATCACCGGGGACAGGGCCCGCTACGAGCAGTACTTC
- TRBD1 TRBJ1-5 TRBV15 CATSIDRVASNQPQHF TGTGCCACCTCGATCGACAGGGTTGCTAGCAATCAGCCCCAGCATTTT
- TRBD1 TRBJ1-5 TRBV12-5 CASAMVLSGRGRDNQPQHF TGTGCTAGTGCTATGGTACTGTCTGGAAGGGGGCGAGACAATCAGCCCCAGCATTTT
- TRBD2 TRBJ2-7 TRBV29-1 CSALGLAIGEQYF TGCAGCGCCTTAGGACTAGCAATCGGCGAGCAGTACTTC
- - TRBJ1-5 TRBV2 CASRSGQPQHF TGTGCCAGCAGGTCTGGCCAGCCCCAGCATTTT
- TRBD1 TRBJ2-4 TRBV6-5 CASSYGGTGGLGIQYF TGTGCCAGCAGTTACGGTGGGACAGGGGGCTTAGGCATTCAGTACTTC
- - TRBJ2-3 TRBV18 CASSPLAPVSTDTQYF TGTGCCAGCTCACCACTAGCGCCTGTAAGCACAGATACGCAGTATTTT
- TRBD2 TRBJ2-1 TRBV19 CASSTRGGRNNEQFF TGTGCCAGTAGTACTAGAGGCGGGAGGAACAATGAGCAGTTCTTC
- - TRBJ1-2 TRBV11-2 CASSSTRGWDGYTF TGTGCCAGCAGCTCCACAAGGGGATGGGATGGCTACACCTTC
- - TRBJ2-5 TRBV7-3 CASSRKGGPQETQYF TGTGCCAGCAGCCGTAAAGGGGGACCCCAAGAGACCCAGTACTTC
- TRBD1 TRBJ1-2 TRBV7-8 CASSGRDRALGGYTF TGTGCCAGCAGCGGCCGGGACAGGGCCTTAGGTGGCTACACCTTC
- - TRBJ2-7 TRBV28 CASGKTGFLNEQYF TGTGCCAGCGGAAAAACAGGGTTCTTGAACGAGCAGTACTTC
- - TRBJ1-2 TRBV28 CASSFIAGGNYGYTF TGTGCCAGCAGTTTTATTGCAGGAGGAAACTATGGCTACACCTTC
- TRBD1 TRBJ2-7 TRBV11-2 CASSSGQGGPYEQYF TGTGCCAGCAGCTCGGGACAGGGGGGTCCCTACGAGCAGTACTTC
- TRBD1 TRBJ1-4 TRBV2 CASSKTGGGLFF TGTGCCAGCAGTAAAACAGGGGGCGGACTGTTTTTT
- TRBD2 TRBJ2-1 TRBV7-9 CASSLGPGLVSAEQFF TGTGCCAGCAGCCTCGGCCCGGGACTAGTAAGCGCTGAGCAGTTCTTC
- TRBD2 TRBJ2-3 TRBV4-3 CASSQDWSKRGRTDTQYF TGCGCCAGCAGCCAAGATTGGTCGAAGCGGGGCCGCACAGATACGCAGTATTTT
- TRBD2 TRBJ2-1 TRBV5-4 CASSQQGLADNEQFF TGTGCCAGCAGCCAACAGGGACTAGCGGACAATGAGCAGTTCTTC
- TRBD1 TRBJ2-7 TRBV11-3 CASSPHPWTGLYEQYF TGTGCCAGCAGCCCCCACCCCTGGACAGGGCTCTACGAGCAGTACTTC
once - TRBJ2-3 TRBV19 CASSMGGTDTQYF TGTGCCAGTAGTATGGGCGGGACAGATACGCAGTATTTT
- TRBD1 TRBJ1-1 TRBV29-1 CSVQGSENTEAFF TGCAGCGTACAGGGGAGCGAGAACACTGAAGCTTTCTTT
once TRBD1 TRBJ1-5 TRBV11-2 CASSFDGTGNQPQHF TGTGCCAGCAGCTTTGACGGGACAGGCAATCAGCCCCAGCATTTT
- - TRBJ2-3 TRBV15 CATSRDGGDSNTQYF TGTGCCACCAGCAGAGATGGAGGGGACTCAAATACGCAGTATTTT
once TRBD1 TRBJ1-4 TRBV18 CASSPPVIGDRENEKLFF TGTGCCAGCTCACCACCTGTTATTGGGGACAGGGAAAATGAAAAACTGTTTTTT
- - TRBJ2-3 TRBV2 CASSGVPRGTQYF TGTGCCAGCAGTGGGGTACCCAGAGGTACGCAGTATTTT
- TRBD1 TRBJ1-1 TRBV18 CASSPRDRQTEAFF TGTGCCAGCTCACCCCGGGACAGACAAACTGAAGCTTTCTTT
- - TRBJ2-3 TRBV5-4 CASSSATSTDTQYF TGTGCCAGCAGCTCGGCGACTAGCACAGATACGCAGTATTTT
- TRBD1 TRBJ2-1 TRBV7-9 CASSRGQGAVEQFF TGTGCCAGCAGCCGCGGACAGGGGGCGGTTGAGCAGTTCTTC
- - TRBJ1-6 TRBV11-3 CASSLAQGQRSPLHF TGTGCCAGCAGCTTAGCGCAGGGGCAACGGTCACCCCTCCACTTT
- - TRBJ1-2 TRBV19 CASSVRTVTNYGYTF TGTGCCAGTAGTGTCCGGACAGTAACTAACTATGGCTACACCTTC
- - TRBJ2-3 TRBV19 CASNGGITDTQYF TGTGCCAGTAATGGCGGAATCACAGATACGCAGTATTTT
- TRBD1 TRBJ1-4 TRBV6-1 CASRNRGLREKLFF TGTGCCAGCAGAAACAGGGGGCTACGGGAAAAACTGTTTTTT
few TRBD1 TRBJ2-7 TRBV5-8 CASSRDRRYEQYF TGTGCCAGCAGCCGGGACAGGCGCTACGAGCAGTACTTC
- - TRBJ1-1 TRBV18 CASSFLAGARGLNTEAFF TGTGCCAGCTCATTCCTTGCCGGGGCGCGGGGTCTCAACACTGAAGCTTTCTTT
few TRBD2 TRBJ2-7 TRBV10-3 CAISVLAGVEQYF TGTGCCATCAGTGTACTAGCGGGAGTCGAGCAGTACTTC
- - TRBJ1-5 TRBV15 CATSRDNNQPQHF TGTGCCACCAGCAGGGACAACAATCAGCCCCAGCATTTT
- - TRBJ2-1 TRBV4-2 CASSQEGWWQRRDEQFF TGTGCCAGCAGCCAAGAAGGATGGTGGCAAAGGCGGGATGAGCAGTTCTTC
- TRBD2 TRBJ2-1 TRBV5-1 CASSLYGTTNEQFF TGCGCCAGCAGCTTATACGGGACTACAAATGAGCAGTTCTTC
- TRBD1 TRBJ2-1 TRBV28 CASRPGQGGLEQFF TGTGCCAGCAGACCCGGACAGGGAGGCCTTGAGCAGTTCTTC
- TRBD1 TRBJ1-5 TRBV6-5 CASRRDRNQPQHF TGTGCCAGCAGAAGGGACAGGAATCAGCCCCAGCATTTT
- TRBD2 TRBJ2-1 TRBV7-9 CASSLSGGVEGEQFF TGTGCCAGCAGCTTAAGCGGGGGGGTTGAGGGTGAGCAGTTCTTC
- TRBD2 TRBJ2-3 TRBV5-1 CASSFSGGLITDTQYF TGCGCCAGCAGCTTCTCGGGGGGGCTGATCACAGATACGCAGTATTTT
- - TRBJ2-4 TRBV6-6 CASRGGAKNIQYF TGTGCCAGCAGGGGGGGAGCCAAAAACATTCAGTACTTC
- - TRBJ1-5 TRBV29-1 CSVGEYSNQPQHF TGCAGCGTTGGGGAGTATAGCAATCAGCCCCAGCATTTT
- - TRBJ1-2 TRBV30 CAWSQAGWYGYTF TGTGCCTGGAGTCAGGCAGGGTGGTATGGCTACACCTTC
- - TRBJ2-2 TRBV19 CASSVDLPGELFF TGTGCCAGTAGCGTCGACTTACCCGGGGAGCTGTTTTTT
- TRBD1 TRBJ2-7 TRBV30 CAWVWGRGKNEQYF TGTGCCTGGGTGTGGGGCAGGGGGAAGAACGAGCAGTACTTC
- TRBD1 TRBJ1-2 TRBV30 CAWRNPGGYGYTF TGTGCCTGGAGAAACCCAGGGGGCTATGGCTACACCTTC